The source of this T cell receptor (beta chain) is a study of T cell repertoires in cytomegalovirus infection. Study as a whole: A matching HLA type, together with CMV infection, was signaled by public TCR beta signatures.

Germline V gives CDR1 MDHEN, CDR2 SYDVKM. The ends were cut back, 5 bases at V and 4 bases at J, with 8 bases in the middle. The CDR3 length is 13 residues. Study results and caveats: Dominating the ex vivo response were TCR beta clonotypes that were CMV-specific and HLA-C-restricted. Individuals carrying CMV plus the relevant HLA were identified by cumulative frequency of public TCR beta families.

About this clonotype itself: What it recognizes is unknown.

TCRdb re-called the reads through MiXCR, storing one row per CDR3 protein. This table has hundreds of thousands of distinct CDR3 sequences, about 28% appearing once. Sequences were derived from cultured PBMCs, sampled from culture after CMV antigen stimulation. The chain links TRBV28 to TRBJ2-2; no firm D call. The origin of this receptor is a human donor in good health (CMV status not recorded). Some clones in this sample may be carry-over from other donors' samples. CDR3 DNA sequence: TGTGCCAGCAGTATTATTTTCACCGGGGAGCTGTTTTTT. Protein product: CASSIIFTGELFF.